Listed below are T cell receptor beta chains from one sample, sequenced in a study of graft-versus-host responses after intestinal transplantation. Only in-frame clones appear in the TCRdb table, and some are missing; sequencing was by immunoSEQ multiplex PCR. The table includes some 100,000 clones, about 93% detected once. Antigens for these TCRs are unknown. The sample consisted of unstimulated CD8+ T cells sorted from spleen or lymph node cells, taken before intestinal transplant. The receptors were sampled from a human donor who received an intestinal transplant. CDR3s include the opening cysteine and the closing phenylalanine or tryptophan. The order of the fields is J gene, clone size, V gene, D gene, CDR3 DNA, CDR3 protein. The D gene is left open where the match is weak. Part of the rows lack a size; the others show once, few, many or a class for expanded clones.

TRBJ2-1,NA,TRBV7-9,TRBD2,TGTGCCAGCAGCTTAGCAGGGCCTAGCGGGGGGTACAATGAGCAGTTCTTC,CASSLAGPSGGYNEQFF
TRBJ2-7,NA,TRBV13,TRBD2,TGTGCCAGCAGCTTGGGGGTTGGGTCTGCGGGAGGCGAGCAGTACTTC,CASSLGVGSAGGEQYF
TRBJ1-5,NA,TRBV7-2,NA,TGTGCCAGCAGCTTAATTGGCGCAGACAATCAGCCCCAGCATTTT,CASSLIGADNQPQHF
TRBJ1-2,NA,TRBV28,TRBD1,TGTGCCTCTCCGGGCAGGGGGCAAAGGGGCTACACCTTC,CASPGRGQRGYTF
TRBJ1-2,NA,TRBV19,NA,TGTGCCAGTAGAACTCAGGGGACCTATGGCTACACCTTC,CASRTQGTYGYTF
TRBJ2-2,NA,TRBV29-1,TRBD1,TGCAGCGTTGAGCCCCTGACAGGGCGTACGAACACCGGGGAGCTGTTTTTT,CSVEPLTGRTNTGELFF
TRBJ2-5,NA,TRBV10-2,NA,TGCGCCAGCAGTGAGCCAAACCAAGAGACCCAGTACTTC,CASSEPNQETQYF
TRBJ1-1,NA,TRBV9,NA,TGTGCCAGCACTCTCGGGACGGCGAACACTGAAGCTTTCTTT,CASTLGTANTEAFF
TRBJ2-2,NA,TRBV7-6,NA,TGTGCCAGCAGCTTAGCGGGGGGGCTAGCGGCTACCGGGGAGCTGTTTTTT,CASSLAGGLAATGELFF
TRBJ2-7,NA,TRBV6-6,NA,TGTGCCAGCAGGGGCAGCTACGAGCAGTACTTC,CASRGSYEQYF
TRBJ2-5,NA,TRBV10-2,NA,TGCGCCAGCAGTCCCGACTATACAGAGACCCAGTACTTC,CASSPDYTETQYF
TRBJ2-2,once,TRBV5-1,TRBD2,TGCGCCAGCAGCTTGGCTGCGGGAGGGGATTCCGGGGAGCTGTTTTTT,CASSLAAGGDSGELFF
TRBJ1-2,NA,TRBV4-2,NA,TGTGCCAGCAGCCAAGGGAGGGGCGGCTATGGCTACACCTTC,CASSQGRGGYGYTF
TRBJ1-2,NA,TRBV11-1,NA,TGTGCCAGCAGCCCAACCCCCAACTATGGCTACACCTTC,CASSPTPNYGYTF
TRBJ2-3,once,TRBV7-3,NA,TGTGCCAGCAGCTTAAGTGGAAGTAGCACAGATACGCAGTATTTT,CASSLSGSSTDTQYF
TRBJ2-1,once,TRBV30,NA,TGTGCCTGGGAACCCGGACTACCTTTACAGAGTGAGCAGTTCTTC,CAWEPGLPLQSEQFF
TRBJ2-7,NA,TRBV6-5,NA,TGTGCCAGCAGCCCCTGGGGCAGTTCGACCTACGAGCAGTACTTC,CASSPWGSSTYEQYF
TRBJ2-1,NA,TRBV14,TRBD2,TGTGCCAGCAGCCAAGCATCAGCGGGGTTTTACAATGAGCAGTTCTTC,CASSQASAGFYNEQFF
TRBJ2-3,NA,TRBV27,TRBD2,TGTGCCAGCAGTTTAGCGGGGGACACAGATACGCAGTATTTT,CASSLAGDTDTQYF
TRBJ2-7,NA,TRBV18,TRBD1,TGTGCCAGCTCACTAGAGACAGGGGTCGGGATCTACGAGCAGTACTTC,CASSLETGVGIYEQYF
TRBJ1-3,NA,TRBV6-4,NA,TGTGCCAGCAGGAACTTAACAATCCGAGGAAACACCATATATTTT,CASRNLTIRGNTIYF
TRBJ2-2,NA,TRBV11-1,TRBD1,TGTGCCAGCAGCTTAGGGAGACAGGGGGCGTTTGACGGGGAGCTGTTTTTT,CASSLGRQGAFDGELFF
TRBJ2-7,once,TRBV19,TRBD2,TGTGCCAGTAGTATCGATAGCGGGAGTATCTACGAGCAGTACTTC,CASSIDSGSIYEQYF
TRBJ2-2,NA,TRBV5-5,NA,TGTGCCAGCAGCTTGTTGAGACAAGCGAACACCGGGGAGCTGTTTTTT,CASSLLRQANTGELFF
TRBJ2-7,NA,TRBV7-9,NA,TGTGCCAGCAGCTTAGCGCAGGCTAGTTTTCCTCGGGAGCAGTACTTC,CASSLAQASFPREQYF
TRBJ2-3,NA,TRBV5-1,TRBD2,TGCGCCAGCAGCTTGACTAGCGGGGGGGCAGATACGCAGTATTTT,CASSLTSGGADTQYF
TRBJ1-1,NA,TRBV6-5,TRBD1,TGTGCCAGCAGCCCCACAGGGGCCACTGAAGCTTTCTTT,CASSPTGATEAFF
TRBJ2-1,NA,TRBV11-2,NA,TGTGCCAGCAGCTTAGGGGCTAGCAATGAGCAGTTCTTC,CASSLGASNEQFF
TRBJ2-1,NA,TRBV27,TRBD2,TGTGCCAGCAGTTTATCGCGGGAGCTCTCCTACAATGAGCAGTTCTTC,CASSLSRELSYNEQFF
TRBJ2-4,once,TRBV18,TRBD2,TGTGCCAGCTCACCACCACGCGGGGGAGCTCCGAACCTAGGGGCCAAAAACATTCAGTACTTC,CASSPPRGGAPNLGAKNIQYF
TRBJ2-1,NA,TRBV19,TRBD2,TGTGCCAGTACCCCGACCGGCCTAGCGGGTGGGAGCTCCTACAATGAGCAGTTCTTC,CASTPTGLAGGSSYNEQFF
TRBJ2-1,NA,TRBV29-1,TRBD2,TGCAGCGTTGAAGATCTCGAGACTAGCGGAGGGACAGAGGTTAATGAGCAGTTCTTC,CSVEDLETSGGTEVNEQFF
TRBJ2-1,NA,TRBV6-5,TRBD2,TGTGCCAGCGCACCGGCGGGGGGGCTATATGAGCAGTTCTTC,CASAPAGGLYEQFF
TRBJ2-2,NA,TRBV6-5,NA,TGTGCCAGCAGTTACTACCTTAACACCGGGGAGCTGTTTTTT,CASSYYLNTGELFF
TRBJ2-3,NA,TRBV11-2,NA,TGTGCCAGCAGCTTCGAGACAGATACGCAGTATTTT,CASSFETDTQYF
TRBJ2-7,NA,TRBV4-1,TRBD1,TGCGCCAGCAGCCAGGACAGGGGGAACGAGCAGTACTTC,CASSQDRGNEQYF
TRBJ1-3,once,TRBV11-2,NA,TGTGCCAGCAGCTTAGATCAAAGAGCAGACCCAAACTCTGGAAACACCATATATTTT,CASSLDQRADPNSGNTIYF
TRBJ2-7,NA,TRBV4-1,NA,TGCGCCAGCAGCCAAGCTGAGAAAAGATCCTACGAGCAGTACTTC,CASSQAEKRSYEQYF
TRBJ1-2,NA,TRBV19,NA,TGTGCCAGTAGTTTTGGGTTATACTATGGCTACACCTTC,CASSFGLYYGYTF
TRBJ2-1,NA,TRBV6-1,TRBD2,TGTGCCAGCAGCGGACTAGCGGGCGGCGGGGAGCAGTTCTTC,CASSGLAGGGEQFF
TRBJ2-5,NA,TRBV28,TRBD1,TGTGCCAGCAGTAACCTCGGGACAGGGCAGGAGACCCAGTACTTC,CASSNLGTGQETQYF
TRBJ2-7,NA,TRBV5-5,TRBD1,TGTGCCAGCAGCTCGAACAGGGGGCCCTACGAGCAGTACTTC,CASSSNRGPYEQYF
TRBJ1-2,NA,TRBV6-5,TRBD1,TGTGCCAGCAATTGGGGGACAGGGGGGTTCGCTGGCTACACCTTC,CASNWGTGGFAGYTF
TRBJ1-5,NA,TRBV5-6,NA,TGTGCCAGCAGCTTTTGGGGAAGCAATCAGCCCCAGCATTTT,CASSFWGSNQPQHF
TRBJ1-4,NA,TRBV6-6,NA,TGTGCCAGCAGCCAGACCCAGGGCCAAAATGAAAAACTGTTTTTT,CASSQTQGQNEKLFF
TRBJ2-7,NA,TRBV5-4,NA,TGTGCCAGCAGCTTCAGGGGCTCCTACGAGCAGTACTTC,CASSFRGSYEQYF
TRBJ2-1,NA,TRBV9,NA,TGTGCCAGCAGCGCAAGCTTCGGATTGCCCTACAATGAGCAGTTCTTC,CASSASFGLPYNEQFF
TRBJ1-2,NA,TRBV13,NA,TGTGCCAGCAGCCTAGGGGCAAGAGGCTACACCTTC,CASSLGARGYTF
TRBJ2-7,once,TRBV6-5,NA,TGTGCCAGCAGGCCGGACGGAACCTACGAGCAGTACTTC,CASRPDGTYEQYF
TRBJ2-7,NA,TRBV18,TRBD2,TGTGCCAGCTCACCACCGACGTTAGCGGGAGGGCCCTACGAGCAGTACTTC,CASSPPTLAGGPYEQYF
TRBJ2-1,NA,TRBV5-6,NA,TGTGCCAGCAGCTTCACCACAGGGTATGAGCAGTTCTTC,CASSFTTGYEQFF
TRBJ1-3,NA,TRBV2,NA,TGTGCCAGCAGCACCCGGGGGCTTGGAAACACCATATATTTT,CASSTRGLGNTIYF
TRBJ1-1,NA,TRBV6-1,TRBD1,TGTGCCAGCAGTAAAGGGCGACAGGGCTCGGGGGTGAGCACTGAAGCTTTCTTT,CASSKGRQGSGVSTEAFF
TRBJ2-5,NA,TRBV13,TRBD2,TGTGCCAGCAGCTTACAGCCCGGGGGGGCTTTGGGAGAGACCCAGTACTTC,CASSLQPGGALGETQYF
TRBJ2-5,NA,TRBV9,TRBD2,TGTGCCAGCAGCGTAGAGGCTAGCGGGGTGAGAGAGACCCAGTACTTC,CASSVEASGVRETQYF
TRBJ2-2,NA,TRBV5-1,NA,TGCGCCAGCAGCTTCTTTGGAGGCACCGGGGAGCTGTTTTTT,CASSFFGGTGELFF
TRBJ2-1,NA,TRBV7-6,NA,TGTGCCAGCAGTTCTGGTGGGGGAGAGCAGTTCTTC,CASSSGGGEQFF
TRBJ2-1,NA,TRBV6-6,NA,TGTGCCAGCAGTTACTCTGGGGATGAGCAGTTCTTC,CASSYSGDEQFF
TRBJ2-7,once,TRBV6-1,NA,TGTGCCAGCAGTGAAGCGGGGGTGACCTACGAGCAGTACTTC,CASSEAGVTYEQYF
TRBJ2-7,NA,TRBV4-1,NA,TGCGCCAGCAGCCAAGTCCAGAACTACGAGCAGTACTTC,CASSQVQNYEQYF